The rows below give T cell receptor beta chains drawn from one sample of a study of blood T cell repertoires in COVID-19. Measured with immunoSEQ multiplex PCR; TCRdb has only the in-frame clones, and not every one. The data contain a few hundred thousand clones, under 85% of them singletons. Sequences were obtained from PBMCs or T cells enriched from blood (not recorded which). The receptors originated from a woman aged 45-65 years who had recovered from COVID-19. Both conserved end residues are part of each CDR3. The order of the fields is CDR3 protein, CDR3 DNA, V gene, D gene, clone size, J gene. D genes are given only for firm matches. A row's size may be missing; if present it is once, few, many or a size class.

CDR3: CASSYGTVNTGELFF; DNA: TGTGCCAGCAGTTACGGGACAGTTAACACCGGGGAGCTGTTTTTT; V: TRBV6-5; D: TRBD1; size: NA; J: TRBJ2-2
CDR3: CASSQTLGTGTEQYF; DNA: TGTGCCAGCAGCCAAACACTCGGGACAGGGACCGAGCAGTACTTC; V: TRBV6-5; D: TRBD1; size: NA; J: TRBJ2-7
CDR3: CASSLLGAGSTYEQYF; DNA: TGTGCCAGCAGCCTACTCGGGGCGGGATCCACCTACGAGCAGTACTTC; V: TRBV5-5; D: NA; size: NA; J: TRBJ2-7
CDR3: CASSYSSGDNEQFF; DNA: TGTGCCAGCAGTTACAGTAGCGGAGACAATGAGCAGTTCTTC; V: TRBV6-5; D: NA; size: NA; J: TRBJ2-1
CDR3: CASSLGTSGGAASYNEQFF; DNA: TGCGCCAGCAGCTTGGGGACTAGCGGGGGGGCCGCATCCTACAATGAGCAGTTCTTC; V: TRBV5-1; D: TRBD2; size: NA; J: TRBJ2-1
CDR3: CASSPARSRGGSYTF; DNA: TGTGCCAGCTCACCAGCTCGGTCACGGGGGGGAAGCTACACCTTC; V: TRBV18; D: NA; size: NA; J: TRBJ1-2
CDR3: CASSLGQGSRFF; DNA: TGTGCCAGCAGCTTGGGACAGGGCTCAAGGTTTTTT; V: TRBV5-8; D: TRBD1; size: few; J: TRBJ1-4
CDR3: CASSPTGAGISYGYTF; DNA: TGTGCCAGCAGCCCGACAGGGGCGGGTATTAGCTATGGCTACACCTTC; V: TRBV7-9; D: TRBD1; size: NA; J: TRBJ1-2
CDR3: CASSPGLPEQFF; DNA: TGTGCCAGCAGCCCGGGACTTCCTGAGCAGTTCTTC; V: TRBV3-1/TRBV3-2; D: NA; size: NA; J: TRBJ2-1
CDR3: CASRPGGAALEAFF; DNA: TGTGCCAGCAGGCCTGGGGGGGCGGCCCTTGAAGCTTTCTTT; V: TRBV2; D: NA; size: NA; J: TRBJ1-1
CDR3: CASSPLAGKQETQYF; DNA: TGTGCCAGCAGCCCGCTAGCGGGTAAGCAAGAGACCCAGTACTTC; V: TRBV7-2; D: TRBD2; size: NA; J: TRBJ2-5
CDR3: CASSPRQNYGYTF; DNA: TGTGCCAGCAGCCCCCGACAGAACTATGGCTACACCTTC; V: TRBV11-1; D: NA; size: NA; J: TRBJ1-2
CDR3: CASSESRQTLNSGNTIYF; DNA: TGCGCCAGCAGTGAGTCGCGACAGACTTTAAACTCTGGAAACACCATATATTTT; V: TRBV10-1; D: NA; size: few; J: TRBJ1-3
CDR3: CACRPGTGWNEQFF; DNA: TGTGCCTGCCGCCCCGGGACAGGGTGGAATGAGCAGTTCTTC; V: TRBV6-2/TRBV6-3; D: TRBD1; size: NA; J: TRBJ2-1
CDR3: CASSPRAGRTGSIYF; DNA: TGTGCCAGCAGCCCACGCGCGGGAAGGACAGGATCCATATATTTT; V: TRBV7-8; D: TRBD1; size: NA; J: TRBJ1-3
CDR3: CATRVPTGSDSPLHF; DNA: TGTGCCACCAGGGTCCCGACAGGGAGTGATTCACCCCTCCACTTT; V: TRBV19; D: TRBD1; size: NA; J: TRBJ1-6
CDR3: CASSVPGSGNTIYF; DNA: TGTGCCAGCAGTGTTCCGGGATCTGGAAACACCATATATTTT; V: TRBV5-5; D: NA; size: NA; J: TRBJ1-3
CDR3: CASSPSGVGYGYTF; DNA: TGTGCCAGCAGCCCCTCCGGAGTGGGCTATGGCTACACCTTC; V: TRBV6-6; D: NA; size: NA; J: TRBJ1-2
CDR3: CASSQVASSGSETQYF; DNA: TGCGCCAGCAGCCAAGTAGCATCTAGCGGGTCAGAGACCCAGTACTTC; V: TRBV4-3; D: TRBD2; size: NA; J: TRBJ2-5
CDR3: CASSQSGKEASGPSSYNEQFF; DNA: TGTGCCAGCAGCCAATCAGGCAAAGAGGCTAGCGGGCCAAGCTCCTACAATGAGCAGTTCTTC; V: TRBV3-1/TRBV3-2; D: TRBD2; size: NA; J: TRBJ2-1
CDR3: CASSQELAGDTQYF; DNA: TGTGCCAGCAGCCAAGAACTAGCGGGAGATACGCAGTATTTT; V: TRBV3-1/TRBV3-2; D: TRBD2; size: many; J: TRBJ2-3
CDR3: CASSLLEGWSAFF; DNA: TGTGCCAGCAGCTTATTGGAGGGATGGTCCGCTTTCTTT; V: TRBV5-8; D: NA; size: NA; J: TRBJ1-1
CDR3: CSGHRGDGYTF; DNA: TGCAGCGGACATAGGGGTGACGGCTACACCTTC; V: TRBV29-1; D: NA; size: NA; J: TRBJ1-2
CDR3: CSVESIRDRGYGYTF; DNA: TGCAGCGTTGAATCCATAAGGGACAGGGGCTATGGCTACACCTTC; V: TRBV29-1; D: TRBD1; size: NA; J: TRBJ1-2
CDR3: CASSPAGGTGGTDTQYF; DNA: TGTGCCAGCAGCCCAGCAGGCGGGACAGGGGGCACAGATACGCAGTATTTT; V: TRBV7-3; D: TRBD1; size: NA; J: TRBJ2-3
CDR3: CASSEEYRGGTEAFF; DNA: TGTGCCAGCAGTGAGGAGTACAGGGGGGGGACTGAAGCTTTCTTT; V: TRBV25-1; D: TRBD1; size: NA; J: TRBJ1-1